This T cell receptor beta chain was sequenced during a study of shared clonotypes between healthy human individuals. Study-level background: Sampling drew on donors who were a couple of women and a few men aged 18 to 49.

Every immunoSEQ plate was one replicate of a subset's evenly spread DNA. Here immunoSEQ multiplex PCR was the method, and the copy in TCRdb shows in-frame clones only, minus some. Of approximately 1.5 million clones listed, just under 99% were seen once; the top ten hold 0.36%. The CDR3 sequence is 14 residues long. The germline CDR1 and CDR2 sequences are GTSNPN and SVGIG (reference sequence). Trimming removed 0 bases at V and 1 base at J, with 9 bases between. The chain has TRBV30 and TRBJ1-1; D may be TRBD1 (5 bases). The sequence came from a man aged 25 to 45 in good health. Sequencing was carried out using naive CD4+ T cells sorted from blood. This sample's subset: CD45RA+ positively selected. In nucleotides, the CDR3 is TGTGCCTGGAGTGTATGGGGGAGGAACACTGAAGCTTTCTTT. Protein sequence: CAWSVWGRNTEAFF.